The T cell receptor beta chain described here comes from a study of a mutant IDH1 vaccine in newly diagnosed glioma (dated by TCRdb to about 2021). For context, the study as a whole: In the chemotherapy-containing groups, vaccination started alongside temozolomide cycles, whereas in patients who had radiotherapy alone it started 4-6 weeks after radiotherapy. For exploratory analyses, 25 to 30 treated patients had longitudinal TCRB deep sequencing done wherever samples were available. Of the approximately 30 treated patients, around 60% were male and about 40% were female, and the mean age was 40.4 years. Before enrollment, most patients had been given radiochemotherapy with temozolomide as standard therapy, while the rest had received either radiotherapy alone or temozolomide alone. Visit V12 was the week-35 safety follow-up and visit V13 was the week-47 end of study. Peripheral blood was drawn at six visits: V03 (baseline), V05, V07, V10, V12 and V13.

Libraries were prepared through the immunoSEQ multiplex PCR assay. Rearranged TCR beta chain sequences were amplified using the hsTCRB Kit according to the manufacturer's protocol. TCRB libraries were sequenced on an Illumina MiSeq. The source study handled its data this way. The kit vendor's proprietary platform handled demultiplexing, trimming and gene mapping. Here the immuneACCESS table is served through TCRdb, limited to in-frame sequences with V and J called. Missing clones are a known gap in these copies; in checked studies unresolved V genes cover under half, and the rest lacks a known reason. The DNA gave D and trimming, while V, J and clone size come from that table. For this sample there are more than 35,000 clones; approximately 80% appear just once. Together, the top ten hold 4.5% to 6% of the sample. With respect to this clone: Which antigen it targets is not known. Base qualities are not at hand, and no much larger clone is one base apart.

Broad study findings and their caveats: Immune responses induced by the vaccine were seen in around 93% of patients across multiple MHC alleles. Pseudoprogression seemed to be unrelated to changes in the top peripheral T cell clonotypes found by TCRB sequencing. The authors noted that analyses of patient blood samples could not be reproduced because of sample limitations. PBMC samples for TCRB deep sequencing were selected based on availability.

The time point label, as the study defines it: week 35, safety follow-up. Each vaccine dose was 300 ug of a 20-mer mutant IDH1 peptide in Montanide, given subcutaneously with topical imiquimod. Across visits V03 through V10, patients got a total of eight vaccinations, given in weeks 1, 3, 5, 7, 11, 15, 19 and 23. The donors had newly diagnosed IDH1-mutant astrocytomas of WHO grade 3 or 4 that showed loss of nuclear ATRX. The samples were drawn from NOA16, a multicentre, single-arm, open-label phase I trial in Germany that tested a mutant IDH1 peptide vaccine in humans for the first time. Genomic DNA for TCRB sequencing was extracted from EDTA blood using the DNeasy Blood and Tissue Kit. V is trimmed back by 5 bases and J by 3 bases, and the junction contains 8 bases that no gene match accounts for. Per the germline V gene (reference sequence), SGHAT is the CDR1 and FQDESV is the CDR2. The CDR3 runs 15 residues from the cysteine to the phenylalanine. CDR3 DNA is the only sequence kept; it has 45 bases, read in frame from the first base.

The V gene is TRBV11-1 and the J gene is TRBJ2-7; the junction holds 9 bases that match TRBD1. The sequence was collected from a woman aged 40 to 50 with glioma. Some clones in this sample may be carry-over from other donors' samples. The sequences come from PBMCs, collected from a glioma patient whose treatment included an IDH1 peptide vaccine. The nucleotide sequence is TGTGCCAGCAGCGAATCCCGGGACAGGGTCTACGAGCAGTACTTC. Translation gives CASSESRDRVYEQYF.